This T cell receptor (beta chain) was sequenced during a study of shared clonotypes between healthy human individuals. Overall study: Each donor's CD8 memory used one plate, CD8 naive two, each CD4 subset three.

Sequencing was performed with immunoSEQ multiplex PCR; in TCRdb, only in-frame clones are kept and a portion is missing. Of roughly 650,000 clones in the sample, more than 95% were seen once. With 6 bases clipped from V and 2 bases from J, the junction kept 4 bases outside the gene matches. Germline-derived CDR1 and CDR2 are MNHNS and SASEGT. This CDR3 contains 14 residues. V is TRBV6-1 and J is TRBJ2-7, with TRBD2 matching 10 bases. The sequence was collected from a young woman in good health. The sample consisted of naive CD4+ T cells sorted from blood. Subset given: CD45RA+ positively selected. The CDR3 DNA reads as TGTGCCAGCAGCGATAGCGGGAGGACCTACGAGCAGTACTTC. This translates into CASSDSGRTYEQYF.